The TCR beta chain described here comes from a study of cytomegalovirus exposure and HLA in healthy donors. Regarding the study as a whole: Because they were indistinguishable, some V segments, including TRBV6-2 and TRBV6-3, were excluded.

The CDR3 length is 14 residues. Germline loops: CDR1 SNHLY, CDR2 FYNNEI. The J segment lost 0 bases and the V segment lost 7 bases, leaving 6 bases of the junction unmatched. Use of 60 Vbeta and 13 Jbeta primers characterized the PCR. The repertoire was sequenced with immunoSEQ multiplex PCR; TCRdb's copy has only in-frame clones and lacks some. The sample holds about 150,000 clones, 65% to 90% seen once. Turning to this clone: Its antigen is as yet unknown.

The chain employs TRBV2 and TRBJ2-7, with 7 bases fitting TRBD2. This receptor was identified in a woman aged 25 to 45 in good health and CMV-seronegative. The sequenced material came from PBMCs. In DNA, the CDR3 is TGTGCCAGCAAGCGACTAGCCCGCTCCTACGAGCAGTACTTC. As protein: CASKRLARSYEQYF.